A single sample gave rise to the 3 T cell receptor beta chains below, sequenced in a study of T-cell reconstitution after alpha-beta-depleted transplantation in children. Preparation of the TCRbeta library used unique molecular identifiers. TCRdb processed the PCR reads anew with MiXCR; each CDR3 protein has one entry. Among 250,000 to 300,000 distinct CDR3 sequences, about a tenth were seen once, and the ten largest hold approximately 7%. This sample comprised PBMCs, obtained before TCRalphabeta/CD19-depleted stem cell transplant. Receptor source: a boy under three years old with acute myeloid leukemia, due to receive a stem cell transplant.

The chain recombines TRBV30 with TRBJ2-6; D unresolved. Germline V lookup: CDR1 GTSNPN, CDR2 SVGIG (reference sequence). The CDR3 is made up of 15 amino acids. V shed 0 bases and J shed 0 bases, with 6 bases lying between them. The CDR3 protein is CAWSVGLSGANVLTF. CDR3 coding DNA: TGTGCCTGGAGTGTCGGCCTCTCTGGGGCCAACGTCCTGACTTTC.

This clonotype was seen repeatedly, ten times or more. The genes are TRBV12-3 or TRBV12-4 and TRBJ2-1; D not resolved. The germline V and J ends were trimmed by 5 bases and 6 bases, with 14 bases remaining between them. This CDR3 is 14 amino acids long. The CDR3 DNA reads as TGTGCCAGCAGTCCCTCGGACCGTTCCAATGAGCAGTTCTTC. Translation: CASSPSDRSNEQFF.

The chain has TRBV6-1 and TRBJ2-2, with D unclear. The CDR3 runs 14 residues. Germline V gene lookup returns CDR1 MNHNS and CDR2 SASEGT. Between the trimmed V and J ends, which lost 2 bases and 4 bases, there was a span of 8 bases. CDR3 loop: CASSELEPTGELFF. In nucleotides, the CDR3 is TGTGCCAGCAGTGAACTAGAACCCACCGGGGAGCTGTTTTTT.